The entry that follows covers one T cell receptor (beta chain) sequence. This entry belongs to a study of blood T cell repertoires in COVID-19. The wider study: From T cells, B-cell-depleted T cells, or PBMCs came the material, which was cDNA or gDNA.

In the authors' methods: Nucleated cell number was recorded as an estimate derived from reference gene primer amplification. Assay used: immunoSEQ multiplex PCR; TCRdb lists only in-frame clones, some missing. V, J and clone size derive from that table, while D and trimming were established from the DNA sequence. The sample consists of over 200,000 clones, around 85% of them appearing once. The CDR3 covers 16 residues. V gave up 3 bases and J gave up 3 bases; unmatched junction bases: 7. Germline V CDR1 and CDR2: MNHEY, SVGAGI. The sample consisted of PBMCs or T cells enriched from blood (not recorded which). This clonotype was sampled from a woman in her fifties or sixties who had recovered from COVID-19. This chain connects TRBV6-5 to TRBJ2-3; 9 nucleotides agree with TRBD2. The CDR3 spells CASSYIGLAGTDTQYF. The DNA of the CDR3 is TGTGCCAGCAGTTATATCGGGCTAGCGGGAACAGATACGCAGTATTTT.